This TCR beta chain was obtained from a study of human T cells and chemical hapten exposure. Sample time point: patch test 3, about 24 weeks after DPC sensitization. Treatment denoted: therapeutic diphenylcyclopropenone sensitization with weekly scalp DPC. TCRdb re-called the RACE reads through MiXCR, storing one row per CDR3 protein. Of roughly 69,000 distinct CDR3 sequences in the sample, 9.5% to 12% are singletons; the top ten hold about 2%. This clonotype came up a few times. CDR3 length: 15 amino acids. Germline V lookup: CDR1 WSHSY, CDR2 SAAADI. Trimming removed 6 bases from V and 0 bases from J, with 11 bases in between.

The chain links TRBV10-2 to TRBJ2-2; D assignment may be TRBD1 or TRBD2 (5 bases each). The source material was whole blood, sampled in connection with sensitization to the hapten diphenylcyclopropenone (DPC). The source of this sequence is a woman aged 25 to 39 with alopecia areata. Some clones in this sample may be carry-over from other donors' samples. CDR3 protein: CASRTRDPNTGELFF. The DNA of the CDR3 is TGCGCCAGCAGGACCCGGGACCCGAACACCGGGGAGCTGTTTTTT.